This T cell receptor (beta chain) originates from a study of identical twins. There are 13 residues in the CDR3. J gave up 6 bases and V 4 bases, and 3 bases lay outside the gene matches. Germline lookup yields CDR1 MNHNY and CDR2 SVGAGI (reference sequence). Remarks on this clonotype: No antigen is known for it.

Study results and caveats: Analyses of zero insertions could be partly confounded by invariant MAIT and iNKT cells.

A single record per CDR3 protein comes from TCRdb applying MiXCR to the 5' RACE reads. The sample yields approximately 410,000 distinct CDR3 sequences, 18% seen once. This sequence joins TRBV6-6 and TRBJ2-1, with TRBD2 matching over 7 bases. Sequenced sample: naive T cells sorted from blood. This TCR was sampled from a man aged 45-60 years in good health. CDR3 nucleotides: TGTGCCAGCAGTTCGGGGGGAGGCAATGAGCAGTTCTTC. It encodes CASSSGGGNEQFF.